This TCR beta chain was observed in a study of control samples from healthy donors and cancer patients. The V end was cut by 3 bases, the J end by 2 bases, with 10 bases between. The CDR3 runs to 14 residues. Germline values: CDR1 LNHDA, CDR2 SQIVND (reference sequence). Libraries were prepared by immunoSEQ multiplex PCR; TCRdb keeps only in-frame clonotypes and omits some of them. This sample has approximately 190,000 clones, with approximately 90% found just once. The source material was blood. V and J are TRBV19 and TRBJ1-2; D call uncertain. This sequence was found in a man aged 30-40 years in good health. In DNA, the CDR3 is TGTGCCAGTAGTATGAAAAGAGACAACTATGGCTACACCTTC. This sequence encodes CASSMKRDNYGYTF.